A single sample is the source of the 32 T cell receptor beta chains below, sequenced in a study of metastatic and nonmetastatic thyroid tumors. Each patient came to thyroid surgery without any prior treatment (of any kind). MiXCR was used by TCRdb to re-call the PCR reads. The sample shows tens of thousands of clones, about a sixth of them seen only once. Sequenced input: blood. These receptors were collected from a male donor with papillary thyroid cancer or a benign thyroid nodule (not recorded which). Some clones in this sample may be carry-over from other donors' samples.

This clone was counted a few times. The V call is TRBV6-1, the J call TRBJ2-1; no definite D call. Germline CDR1 and CDR2: MNHNS and SASEGT. The CDR3 sequence is 15 residues long. V lost 5 bases to trimming and J lost 6 bases, with 17 bases between them. Here the CDR3 reads CASSPDSNWPNEQFF. In DNA form, the CDR3 reads TGTGCCAGCAGTCCCGACTCAAATTGGCCCAATGAGCAGTTCTTC.

This clone was recorded many times. The chain carries TRBV20-1 and TRBJ2-2; possibly TRBD1 for D (6 bases). Trimming removed 3 bases at V and 4 bases at J, with 15 bases between. The CDR3 loop spans 15 amino acids. Germline CDR1 reads DFQATT; CDR2 reads SNEGSKA (reference sequence). The DNA of the CDR3 is TGCAGTGCTAGTATCGGACAGAGTGTCACCGGGGAGCTGTTTTTT. Translation gives CSASIGQSVTGELFF.

To note about this clone: It may be a read error: a sequence one base away is much more abundant. The rearrangement uses TRBV20-1 and TRBJ2-4, with D possibly TRBD1 on 5 matching bases. Trimming took 3 bases from V and 11 from J, leaving 17 bases between them. Germline V gives CDR1 DFQATT, CDR2 SNEGSKA (reference sequence). This CDR3 is built from 13 residues. Here the CDR3 reads CSASVERGGFQYF. In DNA form, the CDR3 reads TGCAGTGCTAGCGTAGAAAGGGGTGGTTTTCAGTACTTC.

This clone was recorded a few times. The chain carries TRBV6-4 and TRBJ1-3; no definite D call. From germline, CDR1 is MRHNA and CDR2 SNTAGT. CDR3 size: 16 residues. CDR3 sequence reads: CSIRLTELGAGNTIYF. The CDR3 coding sequence is TGTTCCATCAGATTGACGGAACTGGGCGCTGGAAACACCATATATTTT.

This chain joins TRBV6-5 and TRBJ2-2; no firm D call. Between the trimmed V and J ends, which lost 3 bases and 1 base, there was a span of 12 bases. CDR1 and CDR2 from the germline V gene are MNHEY and SVGAGI. This CDR3 spans 16 amino acids. CDR3 nucleotides: TGTGCCAGCAGTTATTCTCTTATGGGGAACACCGGGGAGCTGTTTTTT. Translation: CASSYSLMGNTGELFF.

This clone was recorded many times. The rearrangement joins TRBV28 to TRBJ1-4; D is uncertain. This CDR3 has 15 amino acids. Trimming removed 1 base from V and 3 bases from J, with 9 bases in between. From germline, CDR1 is MDHEN and CDR2 SYDVKM. CDR3 residues: CASSLLEDSNEKLFF. CDR3 coding DNA: TGTGCCAGCAGTTTATTGGAAGACTCTAATGAAAAACTGTTTTTT.

This clone was found many times. The chain carries TRBV7-2 and TRBJ1-1, with D perhaps TRBD1 (5 bases). Trimming shortened V by 4 bases and J by 1 base, and 13 bases separated the two germline ends. The CDR3 is 15 amino acids. The V gene's germline CDR1 is SGHTA and CDR2 FQGNSA. As DNA, the CDR3 is TGTGCCAGCAGCTCGCTGGGGCAGTCGAACACTGAAGCTTTCTTT. Its translation: CASSSLGQSNTEAFF.

This clone has a count of ten or more. This chain connects TRBV19 to TRBJ2-7; D gene uncertain. Trimming pared 6 bases from V and 0 bases from J, leaving 12 bases between. This CDR3 has 14 residues. CDR1 and CDR2 from the germline V gene are LNHDA and SQIVND (reference sequence). In nucleotides, the CDR3 is TGTGCCAGTAGGTCCGACGGAAGCTCCTACGAGCAGTACGTC. Translated: CASRSDGSSYEQYV.

The sample holds many counts of this clone. This rearrangement joins TRBV28 to TRBJ2-1, with TRBD1 as a possible D gene (6 bases). Looked up from germline, CDR1 is MDHEN and CDR2 is SYDVKM. The CDR3 contains 15 residues. V lost 6 bases and J lost 8, with 20 bases in between. As DNA, the CDR3 is TGTGCCAGCAGCTCCGGACAGATAAAGTGGGATGAGCAGTTCTTC. Encoded protein: CASSSGQIKWDEQFF.

This clone has a handful of counts. Different DNA sequences within this sample yield the same CDR3. The chain recombines TRBV5-1 with TRBJ1-2; D is perhaps TRBD1 (5 bases). V was trimmed by 4 bases and J by 4 bases, leaving 8 bases between them. CDR3 size: 12 residues. Per the germline V gene, CDR1 is SGHRS and CDR2 is YFSETQ. The CDR3: CASSGAGYGYTF. Here the CDR3 DNA reads TGCGCCAGCAGCGGGGCAGGCTATGGCTACACCTTC.

There are a few counts of this clone. The chain employs TRBV15 and TRBJ2-5; D gene uncertain. Germline V gene data show CDR1 as LNHNV and CDR2 as YYDKDF (reference sequence). V was pared by 8 bases and J by 5 bases, with 18 bases between. The CDR3 is made up of 14 amino acids. CDR3 nucleotide sequence: TGTGCCACCTCCCCAGGAGTAGGCTGGGAGACCCAGTACTTC. Amino acids: CATSPGVGWETQYF.

With respect to this clone: This may stem from a read error, because a much larger clone lies one nucleotide away. CDR3 residues: CSGTPYTGTQYF. The CDR3 nucleotides read TGCAGTGGGACTCCGTACACAGGTACGCAGTATTTT. The chain carries TRBV20-1 and TRBJ2-3; D tentatively fits TRBD1 or TRBD2 (5 bases each). The CDR3 runs to 12 residues. The germline gives CDR1 DFQATT, CDR2 SNEGSKA (reference sequence).

CDR3 sequence reads: CASSLVGYEQYF. The DNA of the CDR3 is TGCGCCAGCAGCTTGGTTGGTTACGAGCAGTACTTC. The chain links TRBV5-1 to TRBJ2-7; no clear D gene. V lost 0 bases and J 4 bases, leaving 5 bases between the germline ends. The CDR3 sequence is 12 residues long. CDR1 and CDR2 (germline): SGHRS, YFSETQ.

The sample holds many counts of this clone. V usage is TRBV30 and J usage is TRBJ1-2; 7 bases match TRBD1. This CDR3 is 15 amino acids long. V lost 5 bases, J lost 0 bases, and 9 bases stayed unmatched. Germline CDR1 is GTSNPN and CDR2 is SVGIG (reference sequence). CDR3 nucleotide sequence: TGTGCCTGGGGTGGCCCCGGGACAGCTAACTATGGCTACACCTTC. This sequence encodes CAWGGPGTANYGYTF.

This clone was observed many times. The V gene is TRBV20-1, the J gene TRBJ1-1; perhaps TRBD1 as D (6 bases). There are 13 residues in the CDR3. Germline V CDR1 and CDR2: DFQATT, SNEGSKA (reference sequence). Trimming removed 3 bases from V and 5 bases from J, with 13 bases in between. This CDR3 is CSARLGGHTEAFF. CDR3 nucleotide sequence: TGCAGTGCTAGGCTCGGGGGGCATACTGAAGCTTTCTTT.

This clone was counted only a few times. This chain joins TRBV21-1 and TRBJ2-1; the table assigns TRBD1, which was not confirmed against the DNA. TRBV21-1 is classified as a pseudogene. The CDR3 runs 19 residues. The chain's CDR3 is CASRDSGTGGEVSYNEQFF. CDR3 bases: TGTGCCAGCAGGGATTCCGGGACAGGGGGCGAGGTCTCCTACAATGAGCAGTTCTTC.

The chain is built from TRBV11-2 and TRBJ2-7, with TRBD2 matching 7 bases. Looked up from germline, CDR1 is SGHAT and CDR2 is FQNNGV. CDR3 length: 15 residues. Trimming took 2 bases from V and 2 from J; bases not matched to a gene: 6. The CDR3 nucleotides are TGTGCCAGCAGCTTACAAGCTAGCGGAACCTACGAGCAGTACTTC. Translation: CASSLQASGTYEQYF.

There are many counts of this clone. The chain uses TRBV7-2 and TRBJ2-4; 9 bases are shared with TRBD2. CDR1 is SGHTA and CDR2 is FQGNSA in the germline V gene. The CDR3 sequence is 17 residues long. With V trimmed by 5 bases and J by 6 bases, 14 bases remained unmatched. The CDR3 sequence is CASSPWSSGSGRNIQYF. The CDR3 bases are TGTGCCAGCAGCCCTTGGAGTAGCGGGAGTGGGAGAAACATTCAGTACTTC. Based on the CDR3 plus reference TRBV7-2 and TRBJ2-4, the full variable domain is GAGVSQSPSNKVTEKGKDVELRCDPISGHTALYWYRQSLGQGLEFLIYFQGNSAPDKSGLPSDRFSAERTGGSVSTLTIQRTQQEDSAVYLCASSPWSSGSGRNIQYFGAGTRLSVL.

This clone was seen at least ten times. The chain uses TRBV28 and TRBJ2-5; 13 bases are a match to TRBD2. The CDR3 has 20 amino acids. The germline gives CDR1 MDHEN, CDR2 SYDVKM. With 5 bases clipped from V and 1 base from J, the junction kept 16 bases outside the gene matches. The CDR3 coding sequence is TGTGCCAGCAGTCCTACTAGCGGGGGGGCTACTCTCCATAGCCAAGAGACCCAGTACTTC. This sequence encodes CASSPTSGGATLHSQETQYF.

This clone was recorded many times. V is TRBV6-1 and J is TRBJ2-2; maybe TRBD2 (6 bases). The ends were cut back, 9 bases at V and 3 bases at J, with 14 bases in the middle. The germline V gene encodes CDR1 MNHNS and CDR2 SASEGT. The CDR3 totals 14 residues. The DNA of the CDR3 is TGTGCCAGTGAGCTGGGGGGAGACACCGGGGAGCTGTTTTTT. It specifies CASELGGDTGELFF.

This clone was picked up a small number of times. This chain links TRBV11-2 with TRBJ2-2; D may be TRBD1 (6 bases). Germline assignment: CDR1 SGHAT and CDR2 FQNNGV. CDR3 length equals 17 residues. Trimming pared 3 bases from V and 5 bases from J, leaving 19 bases between. CDR3 loop: CASSLESRTAGTGELFF. The CDR3 DNA reads as TGTGCCAGCAGCTTGGAGAGCCGGACAGCAGGGACCGGGGAGCTGTTTTTT.

This clone was observed many times. The gene calls are TRBV28 and TRBJ2-7; TRBD1 matches 7 bases. CDR1 and CDR2 from the germline V gene are MDHEN and SYDVKM. J lost 4 bases, V lost 8 bases, and 11 bases had no gene match. The CDR3 has 14 residues. The CDR3 is CASVKLGQMYEQYF. The CDR3 DNA reads as TGTGCCAGCGTCAAGCTGGGACAGATGTACGAGCAGTACTTC.

This clone was picked up many times. This rearrangement joins TRBV6-1 to TRBJ2-7; 8 bases map to TRBD2. Unmatched junction bases numbered 4, after V lost 1 base and J lost 2 bases. The CDR3 covers 15 residues. Germline lookup yields CDR1 MNHNS and CDR2 SASEGT. The DNA of the CDR3 is TGTGCCAGCAGTGAAGGCTCGGGAGGGCCCTACGAGCAGTACGTC. Residues: CASSEGSGGPYEQYV.

This clone was detected only a few times. At one of its ends the junction is not consistent with the germline gene, which may arise from a read error. This CDR3 is also generated by other DNA sequences in the sample. J is TRBJ2-1 and V is TRBV5-6, with D possibly called TRBD1 or TRBD2 (5 bases each). Germline V gives CDR1 SGHDT, CDR2 YYEEEE. CDR3 length: 17 amino acids. DNA of the CDR3: TGTGCCAGCAGCCTGCTGAGGGGCCGAGGCTCCTACAATGAGCAATTCTTC. This sequence encodes CASSLLRGRGSYNEQFF.

This clone came up many times. The chain links TRBV4-3 to TRBJ2-1, with TRBD2 matching over 11 bases. The CDR3 runs 16 residues. V dropped 3 bases and J dropped 8; count of bases not matched to a gene: 9. Germline values: CDR1 LGHNA, CDR2 YSLEER. The CDR3, as DNA: TGCGCCAGCAGCCACATAGCGGGAGGGCCGGTCGATGAGCAGTTCTTC. It is translated as CASSHIAGGPVDEQFF.

This clone was seen repeatedly, ten times or more. One end of the junction fails to match germline, which may point to a read error. The chain carries TRBV2 and TRBJ1-6, with 8 bases fitting TRBD1. The CDR3 loop spans 13 amino acids. Germline CDR1 SNHLY, CDR2 FYNNEI. The CDR3 coding sequence is TGTGCGAGCACCCAGGGGGCTGATTCACCCCTCCACTTT. As protein: CASTQGADSPLHF.

J is TRBJ2-1 and V is TRBV4-2; 9 positions agree with TRBD2. CDR3 size: 17 residues. The trim removed 1 base at V and 7 bases at J, leaving 11 bases unmatched. Germline loops: CDR1 LGHNA, CDR2 YNFKEQ. The CDR3 DNA reads TGTGCCAGCAGCCAAGGACTAGCGGCAGTCACTGGGAATGAGCAGTTCTTC. Translating gives CASSQGLAAVTGNEQFF.

This clone was picked up many times. The J gene is TRBJ2-4, the V gene TRBV4-1; the D is unclear. Germline CDR1 and CDR2: MGHRA and YSYEKL. Trimming left V 0 bases short and J 7 bases short, with 4 bases between. This CDR3 has 12 amino acids. CDR3 region: CASSQEGNIQYF. The CDR3 DNA sequence: TGCGCCAGCAGCCAAGAGGGGAACATTCAGTACTTC.

This clone has ten or more counts. The rearrangement uses TRBV6-1 and TRBJ1-5; TRBD1 is a possible D gene (6 bases). Germline V lookup: CDR1 MNHNS, CDR2 SASEGT. The CDR3 contains 16 residues. Between the trimmed V and J ends, which lost 6 bases and 6 bases, there was a span of 21 bases. The CDR3 protein is CASSGGGGAIGQPQHF. For the CDR3, the DNA is TGTGCCAGCAGCGGGGGCGGGGGGGCAATAGGTCAGCCCCAGCATTTT.

This clone occurred many times. V and J are TRBV30 and TRBJ1-4, with 7 nucleotides matching TRBD1. CDR1 and CDR2 (germline): GTSNPN, SVGIG (reference sequence). There are 13 residues in the CDR3. V trimming: 2 bases; J trimming: 6 bases; junction bases outside the gene matches: 3. This CDR3 is CAWSRDRDEKLFF. CDR3 coding DNA: TGTGCCTGGAGTCGGGACAGAGATGAAAAACTGTTTTTT. The full variable domain, completed using reference TRBV30 and TRBJ1-4, is SQTIHQWPATLVQPVGSPLSLECTVEGTSNPNLYWYRQAAGRGLQLLFYSVGIGQISSEVPQNLSASRPQDRQFILSSKKLLLSDSGFYLCAWSRDRDEKLFFGSGTQLSVL.

This clone was observed at least ten times. The chain has TRBV5-1 and TRBJ2-1; 7 positions agree with TRBD2. V was clipped by 6 bases and J by 1 base; unmatched bases: 4. From germline, CDR1 is SGHRS and CDR2 YFSETQ. The CDR3 is made up of 14 amino acids. The CDR3 loop reads CASKGGSSYNEQFF. The CDR3 DNA reads as TGCGCCAGCAAGGGCGGGAGTTCCTACAATGAGCAGTTCTTC.

The chain recombines TRBV2 with TRBJ2-7; D is undetermined. Germline V gives CDR1 SNHLY, CDR2 FYNNEI. Trimming cost V 1 base and J 9 bases, with 16 bases left between them. The CDR3 runs to 14 residues. The DNA for the CDR3 is TGTGCCAGCAGTGAAGGGGCCCAATTACGAGCGCAGTACTTC. Translating it yields CASSEGAQLRAQYF.